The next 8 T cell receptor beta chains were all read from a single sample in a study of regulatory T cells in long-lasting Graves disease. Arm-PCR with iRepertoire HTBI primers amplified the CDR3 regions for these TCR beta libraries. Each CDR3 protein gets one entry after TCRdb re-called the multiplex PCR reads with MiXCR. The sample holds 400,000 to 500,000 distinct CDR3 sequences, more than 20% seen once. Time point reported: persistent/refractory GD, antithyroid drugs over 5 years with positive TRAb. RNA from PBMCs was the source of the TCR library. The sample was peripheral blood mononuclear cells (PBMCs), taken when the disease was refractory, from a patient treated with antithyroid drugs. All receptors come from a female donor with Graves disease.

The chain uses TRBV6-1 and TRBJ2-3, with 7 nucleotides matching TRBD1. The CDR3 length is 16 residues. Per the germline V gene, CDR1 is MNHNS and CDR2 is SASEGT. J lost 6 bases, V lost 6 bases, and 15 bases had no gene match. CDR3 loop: CASSLTGLVPSDTQYF. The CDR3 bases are TGTGCCAGCAGCTTGACAGGGTTGGTTCCTTCCGATACGCAGTATTTT.

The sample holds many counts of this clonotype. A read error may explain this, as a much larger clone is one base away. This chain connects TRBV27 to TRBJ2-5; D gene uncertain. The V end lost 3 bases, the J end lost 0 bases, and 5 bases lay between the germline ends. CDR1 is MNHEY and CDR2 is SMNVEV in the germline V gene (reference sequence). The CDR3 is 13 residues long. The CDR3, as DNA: TGTGCCAGCAGTTTCCAGTACCAAGAGACCCAGTACTTC. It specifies CASSFQYQETQYF.

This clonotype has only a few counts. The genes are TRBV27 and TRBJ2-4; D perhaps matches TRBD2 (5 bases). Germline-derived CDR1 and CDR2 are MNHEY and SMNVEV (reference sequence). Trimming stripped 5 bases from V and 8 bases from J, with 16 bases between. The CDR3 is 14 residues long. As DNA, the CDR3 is TGTGCCAGCAGTCCCGACGGCGAGGGAGACATTCAGTACTTC. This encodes CASSPDGEGDIQYF.

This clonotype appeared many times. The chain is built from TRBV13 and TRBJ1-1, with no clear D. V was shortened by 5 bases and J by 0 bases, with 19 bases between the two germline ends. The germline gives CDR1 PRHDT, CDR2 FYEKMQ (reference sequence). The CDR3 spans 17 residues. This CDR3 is CASSPNRPGSMNTEAFF. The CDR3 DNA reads TGTGCCAGCAGCCCAAATCGGCCAGGAAGTATGAACACTGAAGCTTTCTTT.

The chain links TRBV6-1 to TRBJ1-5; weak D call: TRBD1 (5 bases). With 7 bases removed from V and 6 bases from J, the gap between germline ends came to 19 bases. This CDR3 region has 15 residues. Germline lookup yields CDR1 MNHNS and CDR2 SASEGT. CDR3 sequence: CASKTGTGGGQPQHF. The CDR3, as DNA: TGTGCCAGCAAAACCGGGACCGGCGGGGGTCAGCCCCAGCATTTT.

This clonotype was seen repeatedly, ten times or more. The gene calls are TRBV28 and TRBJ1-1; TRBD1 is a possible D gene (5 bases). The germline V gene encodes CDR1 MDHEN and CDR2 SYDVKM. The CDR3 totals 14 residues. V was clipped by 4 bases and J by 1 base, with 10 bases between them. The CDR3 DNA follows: TGTGCCAGCAGTTACGGGACGGCGAACACTGAAGCTTTCTTT. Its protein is CASSYGTANTEAFF.

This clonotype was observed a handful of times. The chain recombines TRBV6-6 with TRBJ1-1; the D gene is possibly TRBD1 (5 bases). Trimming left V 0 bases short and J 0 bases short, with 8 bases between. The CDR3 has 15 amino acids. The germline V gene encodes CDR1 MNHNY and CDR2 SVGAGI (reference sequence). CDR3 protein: CASSYSGPLNTEAFF. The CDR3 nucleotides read TGTGCCAGCAGTTACTCGGGGCCTTTGAACACTGAAGCTTTCTTT.

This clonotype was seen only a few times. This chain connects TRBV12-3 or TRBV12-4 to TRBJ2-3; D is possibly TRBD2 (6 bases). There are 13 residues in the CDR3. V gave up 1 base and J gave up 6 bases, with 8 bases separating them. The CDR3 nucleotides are TGTGCCAGCAGTTTAGGGGGGGTGGATACGCAGTATTTT. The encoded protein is CASSLGGVDTQYF.